The sequence of this T cell receptor beta chain was determined in a study of cytomegalovirus exposure and HLA in healthy donors. Study-level results: An analysis that came later showed most CMV-associated TCR beta chains appearing HLA-restricted.

About this clone itself: The antigen is unknown.

Germline V gives CDR1 SNHLY, CDR2 FYNNEI. V dropped 4 bases and J dropped 7 bases, with 10 bases sitting between them. This CDR3 is 12 amino acids long. Both 60 Vbeta primers and 13 Jbeta primers went into the PCR. Here immunoSEQ multiplex PCR was the method, and the copy in TCRdb shows in-frame clones only, minus some. The top ten hold 13% of the sample, which has 100,000 to 150,000 clones, 77% seen once. The sample was PBMCs. The J gene is TRBJ1-2, the V gene TRBV2; no definite D call. This sequence originates from a woman between 40 and 55 years old in good health and CMV-seropositive. Written as DNA, the CDR3 is TGTGCCAGCAGTGGACAATCCGGTGGCTACACCTTC. Residues: CASSGQSGGYTF.